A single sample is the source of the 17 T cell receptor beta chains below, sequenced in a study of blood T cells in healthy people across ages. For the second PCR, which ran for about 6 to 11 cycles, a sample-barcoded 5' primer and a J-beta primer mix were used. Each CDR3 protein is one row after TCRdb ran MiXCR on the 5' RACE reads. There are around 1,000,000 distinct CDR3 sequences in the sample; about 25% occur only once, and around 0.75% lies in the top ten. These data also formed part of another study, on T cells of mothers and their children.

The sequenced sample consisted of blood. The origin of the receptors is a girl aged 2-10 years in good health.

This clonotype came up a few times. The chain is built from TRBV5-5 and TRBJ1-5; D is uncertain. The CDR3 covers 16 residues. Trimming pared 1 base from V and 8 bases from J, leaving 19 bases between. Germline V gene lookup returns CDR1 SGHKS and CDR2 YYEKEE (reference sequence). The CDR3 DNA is TGTGCCAGCAGCTTGAAGATCGGAGCTAATCAAGAGCCCCAGCATTTT. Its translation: CASSLKIGANQEPQHF. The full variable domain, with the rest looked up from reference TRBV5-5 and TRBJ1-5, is DAGVTQSPTHLIKTRGQQVTLRCSPISGHKSVSWYQQVLGQGPQFIFQYYEKEERGRGNFPDRFSARQFPNYSSELNVNALLLGDSALYLCASSLKIGANQEPQHFGDGTRLSIL.

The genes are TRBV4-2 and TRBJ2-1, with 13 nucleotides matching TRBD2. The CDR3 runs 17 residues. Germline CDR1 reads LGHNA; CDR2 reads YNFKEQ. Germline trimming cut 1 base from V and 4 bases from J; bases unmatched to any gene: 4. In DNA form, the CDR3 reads TGTGCCAGCAGCCAAGCACTAGCGGGGGGGTTTTACAATGAGCAGTTCTTC. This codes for CASSQALAGGFYNEQFF.

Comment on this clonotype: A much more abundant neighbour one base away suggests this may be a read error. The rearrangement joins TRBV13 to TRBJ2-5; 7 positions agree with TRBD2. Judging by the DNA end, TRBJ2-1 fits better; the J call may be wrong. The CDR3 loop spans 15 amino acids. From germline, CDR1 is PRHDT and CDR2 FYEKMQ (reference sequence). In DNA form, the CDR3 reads TGTGCCAGCAGCCCCGGCGGCGGGGGTGGGAATGGGCAGTTCTTC. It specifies CASSPGGGGGNGQFF.

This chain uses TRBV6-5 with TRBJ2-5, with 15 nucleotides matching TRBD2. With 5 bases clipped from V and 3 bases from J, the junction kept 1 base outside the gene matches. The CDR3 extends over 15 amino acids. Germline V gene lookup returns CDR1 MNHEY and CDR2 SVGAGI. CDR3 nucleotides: TGTGCCAGCAGTCGGACTAGCGGGAGGGAAGAGACCCAGTACTTC. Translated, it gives CASSRTSGREETQYF.

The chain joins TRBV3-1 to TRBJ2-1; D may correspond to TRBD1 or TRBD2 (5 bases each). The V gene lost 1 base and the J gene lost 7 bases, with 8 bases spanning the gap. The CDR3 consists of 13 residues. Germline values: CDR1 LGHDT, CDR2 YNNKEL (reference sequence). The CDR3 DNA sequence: TGTGCCAGCAGCCAAGTGGGGGAAAATGAGCAGTTCTTC. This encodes CASSQVGENEQFF.

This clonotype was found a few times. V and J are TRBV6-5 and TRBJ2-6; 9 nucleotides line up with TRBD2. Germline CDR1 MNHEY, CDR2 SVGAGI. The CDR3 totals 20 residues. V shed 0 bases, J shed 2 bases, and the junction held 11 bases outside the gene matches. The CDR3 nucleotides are TGTGCCAGCAGTTACTCGAATCCAGCGGGAGGCATCCCTGGGGCCAACGTCCTGACTTTC. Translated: CASSYSNPAGGIPGANVLTF.

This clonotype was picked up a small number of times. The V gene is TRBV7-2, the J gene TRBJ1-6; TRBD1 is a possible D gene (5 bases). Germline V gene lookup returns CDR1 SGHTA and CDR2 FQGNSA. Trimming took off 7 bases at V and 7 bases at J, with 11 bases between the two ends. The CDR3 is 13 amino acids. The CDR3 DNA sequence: TGTGCCAGCAAATGGGGGTTCAATTCACCCCTCCACTTT. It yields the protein CASKWGFNSPLHF.

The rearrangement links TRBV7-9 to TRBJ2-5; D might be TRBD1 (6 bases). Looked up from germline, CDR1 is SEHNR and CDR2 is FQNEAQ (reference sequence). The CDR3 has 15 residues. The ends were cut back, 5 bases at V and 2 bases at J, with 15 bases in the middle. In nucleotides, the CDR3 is TGTGCCAGCAGCCTGGGCAGGGGTTGGCAAGAGACCCAGTACTTC. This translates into CASSLGRGWQETQYF.

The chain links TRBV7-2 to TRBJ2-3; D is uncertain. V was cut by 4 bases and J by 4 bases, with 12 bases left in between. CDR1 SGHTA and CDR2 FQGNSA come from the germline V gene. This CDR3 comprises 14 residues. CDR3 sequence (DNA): TGTGCCAGCAGCTCCGGCGTGAGCGCAGATACGCAGTATTTT. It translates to CASSSGVSADTQYF.

CDR3 in DNA: TGCGCCAGCAGCCCGGTGGGGGGCTTGAACACTGAAGCTTTCTTT. Encoded protein: CASSPVGGLNTEAFF. The rearrangement uses TRBV5-1 and TRBJ1-1, with D perhaps matching TRBD1 (6 bases). V was trimmed by 4 bases and J by 0 bases, leaving 13 bases between them. This CDR3 is built from 15 residues. Per germline, CDR1 SGHRS and CDR2 YFSETQ. The full variable domain, with the rest looked up from reference TRBV5-1 and TRBJ1-1, is KAGVTQTPRYLIKTRGQQVTLSCSPISGHRSVSWYQQTPGQGLQFLFEYFSETQRNKGNFPGRFSGRQFSNSRSEMNVSTLELGDSALYLCASSPVGGLNTEAFFGQGTRLTVV.

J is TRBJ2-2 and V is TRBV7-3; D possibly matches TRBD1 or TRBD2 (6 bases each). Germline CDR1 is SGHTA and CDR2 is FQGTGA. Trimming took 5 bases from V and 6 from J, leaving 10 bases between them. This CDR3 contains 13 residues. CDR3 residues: CASSPEGAGELFF. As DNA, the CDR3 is TGTGCCAGCAGCCCGGAGGGGGCCGGGGAGCTGTTTTTT.

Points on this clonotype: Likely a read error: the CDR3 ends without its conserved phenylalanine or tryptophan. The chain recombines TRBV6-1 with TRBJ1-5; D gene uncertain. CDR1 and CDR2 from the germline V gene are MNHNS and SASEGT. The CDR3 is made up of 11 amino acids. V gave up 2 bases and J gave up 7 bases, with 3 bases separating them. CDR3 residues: CASSERQPQHS. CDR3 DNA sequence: TGTGCCAGCAGTGAACGACAGCCCCAGCATTCT.

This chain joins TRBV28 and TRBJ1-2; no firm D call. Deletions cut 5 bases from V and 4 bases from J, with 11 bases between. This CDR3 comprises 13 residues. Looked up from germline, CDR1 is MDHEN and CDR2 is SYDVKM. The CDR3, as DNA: TGTGCCAGCAGTCCTTCGGGGTTCTATGGCTACACCTTC. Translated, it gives CASSPSGFYGYTF.

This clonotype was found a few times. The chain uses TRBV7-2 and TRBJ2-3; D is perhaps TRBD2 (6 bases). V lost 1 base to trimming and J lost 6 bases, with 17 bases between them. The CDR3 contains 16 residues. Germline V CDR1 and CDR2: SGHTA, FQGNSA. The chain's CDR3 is CASSLGGVGGADTQYF. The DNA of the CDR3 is TGTGCCAGCAGCTTAGGAGGGGTCGGGGGAGCCGATACGCAGTATTTT.

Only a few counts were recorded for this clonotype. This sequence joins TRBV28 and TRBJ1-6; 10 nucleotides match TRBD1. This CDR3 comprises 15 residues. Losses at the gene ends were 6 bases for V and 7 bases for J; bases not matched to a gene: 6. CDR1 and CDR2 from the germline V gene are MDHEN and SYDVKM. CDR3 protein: CASSETGGVNSPLHF. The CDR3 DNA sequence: TGTGCCAGCAGCGAGACAGGGGGCGTGAATTCACCCCTCCACTTT.

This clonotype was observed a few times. In nucleotides, the CDR3 is TGTGCCAGCAGCACAGTCACAGGGGATTCACCCCTCCACTTT. Protein product: CASSTVTGDSPLHF. The gene calls are TRBV7-2 and TRBJ1-6; 7 bases align to TRBD1. Germline loops: CDR1 SGHTA, CDR2 FQGNSA. J gave up 8 bases and V 5 bases, and 6 bases lay outside the gene matches. This CDR3 is built from 14 residues.

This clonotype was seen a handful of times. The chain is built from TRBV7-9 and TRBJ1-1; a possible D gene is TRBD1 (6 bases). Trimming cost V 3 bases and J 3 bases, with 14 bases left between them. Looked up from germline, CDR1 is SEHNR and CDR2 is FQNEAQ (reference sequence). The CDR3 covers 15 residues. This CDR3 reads CASSFSAEGDTEAFF. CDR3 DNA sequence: TGTGCCAGCAGCTTTAGTGCGGAGGGGGACACTGAAGCTTTCTTT.